This record looks at one T cell receptor beta chain sequence and its context. The target antigen is unknown. The CD4+ fraction was divided into a CD45RA+ naive subset and a CD45RA-negative memory subset. The data derive from a study of shared clonotypes between healthy human individuals. Assay: immunoSEQ multiplex PCR; the TCRdb copy retains only in-frame clones and omits some. In the table there are 2 million to 3 million clones, approximately 92% of which are singletons. Findings and caveats of the study: Sharing across four donors was seen in roughly 5% of naive CD4 clonotypes. It was the non-shared clonotypes that had lower generation probabilities than clonotypes shared by all four donors.

The sample comprised naive CD4+ T cells sorted from blood. Subset indicated: CD45RA+ positively selected. The clonotype originates from a young man in good health.

In nucleotides, the CDR3 is TGTGCCAGTAGTATAATTCAGGGGAACAATGAGCAGTTCTTC. Protein sequence: CASSIIQGNNEQFF. The J gene is TRBJ2-1, the V gene TRBV19, with a tentative D call TRBD1 (6 bases). The CDR3 is 14 amino acids. V was pared by 2 bases and J by 5 bases, with 10 bases between. Germline CDR1 LNHDA, CDR2 SQIVND (reference sequence).